The 25 T cell receptor beta chains below were found in one sample sequenced in a study of beta chain features in type 1 diabetes (dated by TCRdb to the late 2010s). These receptors' targets are unknown. Libraries came from the immunoSEQ multiplex PCR assay. The entire isolated RNA was reverse transcribed using the High Capacity cDNA Reverse Transcription Kit, and thus expressed TCRB transcripts were sequenced. Imported from immuneACCESS, the table was reduced by TCRdb to in-frame sequences with V and J called. These copies leave out some clones; in studies compared against another copy, an unresolved V gene accounts for under half, and the cause of the remainder is not known. The sample has a few hundred thousand clones on record, 20% to 25% of them singletons. 0.012% of the sample goes to the ten largest clones. Overall results and qualifications from the work: A moderate but significant shortening of TCRB CDR3 length was observed in type 1 diabetes patients in all four CD4+ subsets.

Sequencing input: naive CD4+ T cells from blood. Interpreted using the paper, the cell subset or site label stands for: true naive CD4+ T cells. The receptor set was obtained from a woman aged 25 to 45 with type 1 diabetes.

This clone was detected only a few times. The V gene is TRBV28, the J gene TRBJ2-7; D is perhaps TRBD1 (6 bases). The germline V gene has CDR1 MDHEN and CDR2 SYDVKM. The CDR3 is 14 amino acids. V was shortened by 3 bases and J by 2 bases, with 11 bases between the two germline ends. For the CDR3, the DNA is TGTGCCAGCAGTTTGACAGGAATTCCCTACGAGCAGTACTTC. This translates into CASSLTGIPYEQYF.

The V call is TRBV6-1, the J call TRBJ2-7; D perhaps matches TRBD2 (6 bases). The V and J ends lost 6 bases and 3 bases respectively, with 6 bases between them. There are 11 residues in the CDR3. Germline CDR1 MNHNS, CDR2 SASEGT. DNA for the CDR3: TGTGCCAGCAGCGGGGGCTACGAGCAGTACTTC. Residues: CASSGGYEQYF.

The table lists this clone with a few counts. V is TRBV30 and J is TRBJ2-1; TRBD2 matches at 7 bases. The CDR3 consists of 16 residues. V shed 4 bases and J 4 bases; nucleotides not matched to a gene: 13. Germline V CDR1 and CDR2: GTSNPN, SVGIG (reference sequence). This chain's CDR3 is CAWNRGHSGQYNEQFF. CDR3 coding DNA: TGTGCCTGGAATAGAGGACATAGCGGGCAATACAATGAGCAGTTCTTC.

J is TRBJ1-1 and V is TRBV4-1; 7 bases fit TRBD1. V lost 2 bases and J lost 8; bases outside the gene matches: 2. This CDR3 has 12 residues. Germline CDR1 is MGHRA and CDR2 is YSYEKL. The CDR3 DNA reads TGCGCCAGCAGCCAAACAGGGGTGGAAGCTTTCTTT. Protein: CASSQTGVEAFF.

The chain combines TRBV30 with TRBJ1-2; a weak D match, TRBD1 (5 bases). CDR1 GTSNPN and CDR2 SVGIG come from the germline V gene (reference sequence). The CDR3 is 12 residues long. Trimming pared 4 bases from V and 4 bases from J, leaving 10 bases between. The DNA for the CDR3 is TGTGCCTGGAAGCCGGGGGGCTATGGCTACACCTTC. Translating it yields CAWKPGGYGYTF.

The gene calls are TRBV5-1 and TRBJ1-5; no clear D. Looked up from germline, CDR1 is SGHRS and CDR2 is YFSETQ. The CDR3 sequence is 14 residues long. V lost 0 bases and J 0 bases, leaving 4 bases between the germline ends. CDR3 DNA sequence: TGCGCCAGCAGCTTGGACAGTAGCAATCAGCCCCAGCATTTT. This sequence encodes CASSLDSSNQPQHF.

This clone was found a few times. J is TRBJ2-6 and V is TRBV19; perhaps TRBD2 as D (6 bases). Germline-derived CDR1 and CDR2 are LNHDA and SQIVND (reference sequence). Trimming removed 5 bases from V and 0 bases from J, with 20 bases in between. This CDR3 contains 19 residues. The CDR3 reads CASSSQSPGASSGANVLTF. CDR3 DNA: TGTGCCAGTAGTTCCCAATCCCCGGGAGCCAGCTCTGGGGCCAACGTCCTGACTTTC.

This clone was seen a handful of times. The rearrangement uses TRBV9 and TRBJ2-6, with 9 bases identical to TRBD1. The CDR3 sequence is 16 residues long. Germline V lookup: CDR1 SGDLS, CDR2 YYNGEE. The ends lost 4 bases at V and 4 bases at J; junction bases unmatched: 6. The CDR3 coding sequence is TGTGCCAGCAGCCGGGACAGGGTACCGGGGGCCAACGTCCTGACTTTC. As protein: CASSRDRVPGANVLTF.

This clone was detected only a few times. The rearrangement joins TRBV28 to TRBJ2-5; D is unresolved. Deletions cut 6 bases from V and 1 base from J, with 12 bases between. The CDR3 totals 14 residues. Germline V lookup: CDR1 MDHEN, CDR2 SYDVKM. In DNA, the CDR3 is TGTGCCAGCAGCGGGTCCGGTGTCCAAGAGACCCAGTACTTC. It yields the protein CASSGSGVQETQYF.

In its sample, this clone was seen a few times. CDR3 bases: TGTGCCAGCAGCATAGTCTCAGGGGTGAAGGCTTTCTTT. It translates to CASSIVSGVKAFF. The rearrangement links TRBV7-8 to TRBJ1-1, with a possible D match to TRBD1 (6 bases). CDR1 SGHVS and CDR2 FQNEAQ come from the germline V gene. The CDR3 spans 13 residues. Trimming left V 5 bases short and J 11 bases short, with 18 bases between.

The gene calls are TRBV15 and TRBJ1-5, with D tentatively TRBD1 (5 bases). The CDR3 covers 14 residues. Germline-derived CDR1 and CDR2 are LNHNV and YYDKDF (reference sequence). V dropped 2 bases and J dropped 6 bases, with 11 bases sitting between them. CDR3 in DNA: TGTGCCACCAGCAGACAGGGTGCGGTTCAGCCCCAGCATTTT. Its translation: CATSRQGAVQPQHF.

This clone was counted between two and nine times. V and J are TRBV11-2 and TRBJ2-7; TRBD1 agrees at 7 bases. This CDR3 has 14 amino acids. The V and J ends lost 3 bases and 5 bases, in that order; junction bases with no gene match: 7. The germline V gene encodes CDR1 SGHAT and CDR2 FQNNGV. The CDR3 DNA reads as TGTGCCAGCAGCTTCCCTACCAGGGGGAACGAGCAGTACTTC. As protein: CASSFPTRGNEQYF.

This clone was counted only a few times. The rearrangement joins TRBV29-1 to TRBJ1-2; D perhaps matches TRBD1 (5 bases). The CDR3 length is 13 residues. Germline assignment: CDR1 SQVTM and CDR2 ANQGSEA. With 4 bases removed from V and 2 bases from J, the gap between germline ends came to 11 bases. This CDR3 is CSVGGRDNYGYTF. CDR3 nucleotide sequence: TGCAGCGTTGGTGGGCGGGACAACTATGGCTACACCTTC.

The chain uses TRBV7-3 and TRBJ2-6; D remains unclear. Between the trimmed V and J ends, which lost 5 bases and 2 bases, there was a span of 10 bases. Germline lookup yields CDR1 SGHTA and CDR2 FQGTGA. The CDR3 covers 15 residues. For the CDR3, the DNA is TGTGCCAGCAGCGAACCGGAGACTGGGGCCAACGTCCTGACTTTC. Translating it yields CASSEPETGANVLTF.

This clone was counted a few times. The chain carries TRBV4-2 and TRBJ2-1, with 9 bases matching TRBD2. V lost 3 bases, J lost 2 bases, and 2 bases stayed unmatched. The length of the CDR3 is 15 residues. Germline CDR1 is LGHNA and CDR2 is YNFKEQ. CDR3 region: CASSHGGRAYNEQFF. The CDR3 DNA is TGTGCCAGCAGCCATGGCGGGAGGGCCTACAATGAGCAGTTCTTC.

The chain is built from TRBV9 and TRBJ2-5, with D perhaps matching TRBD2 (6 bases). V dropped 3 bases and J dropped 4 bases, with 13 bases sitting between them. The CDR3 contains 14 residues. Germline CDR1 SGDLS, CDR2 YYNGEE. In nucleotides, the CDR3 is TGTGCCAGCAGCGGCGGGAATCTTGCAGAGACCCAGTACTTC. Its protein product is CASSGGNLAETQYF.

The sample holds a few counts of this clone. The chain couples TRBV7-3 to TRBJ1-1; 7 bases are a match to TRBD1. The CDR3 contains 13 residues. Trimming at V came to 5 bases and at J to 4 bases, leaving 4 bases not matched to a gene. Germline loops: CDR1 SGHTA, CDR2 FQGTGA. CDR3 sequence reads: CASSRGTATEAFF. CDR3 nucleotides: TGTGCCAGCAGCCGCGGGACAGCCACTGAAGCTTTCTTT.

The chain links TRBV30 to TRBJ2-5, with 7 bases aligning to TRBD2. The CDR3 is 13 residues long. CDR1 is GTSNPN, CDR2 SVGIG, per germline (reference sequence). V trimming: 4 bases; J trimming: 7 bases; junction bases outside the gene matches: 9. In nucleotides, the CDR3 is TGTGCCTGGAAGGTGGGCGGGAGTGCGACCCAGTACTTC. Protein sequence: CAWKVGGSATQYF.

This clone occurred a few times. The chain employs TRBV21-1 and TRBJ2-2; the table's D call TRBD2 went unverified against the DNA. TRBV21-1 represents a pseudogene. The CDR3 consists of 16 residues. The CDR3 sequence: CASSKVWTQNTGELFF. Written as DNA, the CDR3 is TGTGCCAGCAGCAAAGTTTGGACTCAGAACACCGGGGAGCTGTTTTTT.

V is TRBV7-9 and J is TRBJ1-1, with D possibly matching TRBD1 (5 bases). Germline CDR1 and CDR2: SEHNR and FQNEAQ (reference sequence). The CDR3 covers 14 residues. V was trimmed by 1 base and J by 8 bases, leaving 14 bases between them. DNA of the CDR3: TGTGCCAGCAGCTTAGGGTCACAGGATCCCGAAGCTTTCTTT. It encodes CASSLGSQDPEAFF.

The gene calls are TRBV10-2 and TRBJ1-2, with 7 positions matching TRBD1. V was pared by 8 bases and J by 4 bases, with 7 bases of the junction left unmatched. The length of the CDR3 is 13 residues. The germline CDR1 and CDR2 sequences are WSHSY and SAAADI. CDR3 in amino acids: CASLGQLAYGYTF. The CDR3 DNA sequence: TGCGCCAGCTTGGGACAGTTAGCCTATGGCTACACCTTC.

The V gene is TRBV27, the J gene TRBJ1-2, with D perhaps matching TRBD1 (6 bases). The V end lost 5 bases, the J end lost 2 bases, and 24 bases lay between the germline ends. The CDR3 totals 18 residues. Germline CDR1 and CDR2: MNHEY and SMNVEV (reference sequence). For the CDR3, the DNA is TGTGCCAGCAGTCCCTGGTTGGGGACAATCCTTGACAACTATGGCTACACCTTC. It translates to CASSPWLGTILDNYGYTF.

This chain joins TRBV29-1 and TRBJ1-5; possible D gene TRBD1, 5 bases. Germline CDR1 and CDR2: SQVTM and ANQGSEA. The CDR3 extends over 13 amino acids. Trimming took off 7 bases at V and 9 bases at J, with 19 bases between the two ends. In nucleotides, the CDR3 is TGCAGCGCCAGAGGAGGGGAAGGCGGGCCCCAGCATTTT. It specifies CSARGGEGGPQHF.

A remark on this clone: Within the sample, other DNA sequences also encode this same CDR3. The chain is built from TRBV2 and TRBJ2-7, with a weak D call TRBD1 (5 bases). From germline, CDR1 is SNHLY and CDR2 FYNNEI. This CDR3 is 12 amino acids long. Trimming removed 6 bases from V and 1 base from J, with 7 bases in between. The DNA of the CDR3 is TGTGCCAGCAGGACAGATTCCTACGAGCAGTACTTC. Translated: CASRTDSYEQYF.

In its sample, this clone was seen a few times. This chain links TRBV9 with TRBJ2-7; 9 nucleotides align to TRBD2. J was trimmed by 4 bases and V by 2 bases; bases with no gene match: 4. The CDR3 totals 14 residues. Per the germline V gene, CDR1 is SGDLS and CDR2 is YYNGEE. CDR3 sequence (DNA): TGTGCCAGCAGCGTGTCTAGCGGGGCGTACGAGCAGTACTTC. Encoded protein: CASSVSSGAYEQYF.